This TCR beta chain is drawn from a study of T cells in Graves' hyperthyroidism and ophthalmopathy. CDR1 and CDR2 from the germline V gene are MNHNS and SASEGT. The CDR3 contains 16 residues. The V end lost 4 bases, the J end lost 0 bases, and 12 bases lay between the germline ends. This clonotype was picked up many times. Amplification yielded TCR beta CDR3 regions, with RNA transcripts as the source. TCR CDR3 regions were first amplified by RT-PCR with HTBI primers. Each CDR3 protein is one row after TCRdb ran MiXCR on the multiplex PCR reads. The sample records about 110,000 distinct CDR3 sequences, about 16% being singletons.

The sample was blood. The receptor was derived from a woman aged 45 to 65 with Graves' hyperthyroidism. The chain combines TRBV6-1 with TRBJ2-2; a possible D gene is TRBD2 (5 bases). CDR3 bases: TGTGCCAGCAGTGTCATGGAGGTCTCGAACACCGGGGAGCTGTTTTTT. Residues: CASSVMEVSNTGELFF.